This passage covers 8 T cell receptor beta chains from one sample sequenced in a study of response to subunit inactivated influenza vaccine. TCRdb redid the calling of the RT-PCR reads with MiXCR, one entry per CDR3 protein. The sample shows around 530,000 distinct CDR3 sequences, more than 15% of them seen only once. Here the sequenced sample was CD4+ T cells sorted from PBMCs, taken roughly 24 months after vaccination. These receptors all come from a man between 50 and 69 years old who received an inactivated influenza vaccine.

The chain joins TRBV7-2 to TRBJ2-1; D is perhaps TRBD2 (6 bases). The V and J ends lost 7 bases and 5 bases respectively, with 15 bases between them. This CDR3 comprises 14 residues. Per germline, CDR1 SGHTA and CDR2 FQGNSA. The CDR3 DNA sequence: TGTGCCAGCAAAGCGGGCGGGGCGGACAATGAGCAGTTCTTC. Translation: CASKAGGADNEQFF.

This clonotype was detected only a few times. V gene TRBV7-9 combines with J gene TRBJ1-1; D gene ambiguous. The CDR3 totals 12 residues. V lost 5 bases, J lost 8 bases, and 12 bases lay in between. Germline values: CDR1 SEHNR, CDR2 FQNEAQ (reference sequence). The CDR3 nucleotides are TGTGCCAGCAGCGCCCAGGCCGAAGAAGCTTTCTTT. Its translation is CASSAQAEEAFF.

The CDR3 is CASSQAPTGGAETQYF. The DNA for the CDR3 is TGTGCCAGCAGCCAGGCCCCGACTGGGGGCGCGGAGACCCAGTACTTC. The rearrangement links TRBV4-2 to TRBJ2-5, with TRBD1 as a possible D gene (6 bases). Germline lookup yields CDR1 LGHNA and CDR2 YNFKEQ. The CDR3 spans 16 residues. Trimming took 3 bases from V and 5 from J, leaving 19 bases between them.

This clonotype was detected only a few times. This chain uses TRBV6-1 with TRBJ2-3, with D tentatively TRBD1 (7 bases). Germline V gene lookup returns CDR1 MNHNS and CDR2 SASEGT. The V end was cut by 6 bases, the J end by 5 bases, with 12 bases between. This CDR3 has 13 residues. The CDR3 sequence: CASRAGGLDTQYF. CDR3 bases: TGTGCCAGCAGGGCAGGGGGGTTAGATACGCAGTATTTT.

CDR3 coding DNA: TGTGCCAGCAGCTCTCTCGGGACAGGGGGCAATCAGCCCCAGCATTTT. It specifies CASSSLGTGGNQPQHF. The gene calls are TRBV7-8 and TRBJ1-5; 10 bases match TRBD1. J lost 2 bases, V lost 4 bases, and 5 bases had no gene match. This CDR3 comprises 16 residues. The germline V gene has CDR1 SGHVS and CDR2 FQNEAQ.

This clonotype showed up just a few times. This sequence joins TRBV7-2 and TRBJ2-7; TRBD1 might be the D (6 bases). The ends were cut back, 4 bases at V and 4 bases at J, with 14 bases in the middle. The germline CDR1 and CDR2 sequences are SGHTA and FQGNSA. This CDR3 contains 14 residues. CDR3 protein: CASSSNRVGYEQYF. Written as DNA, the CDR3 is TGTGCCAGCAGCTCAAACAGGGTAGGGTACGAGCAGTACTTC.

This clonotype was seen only a few times. The rearrangement joins TRBV12-3 or TRBV12-4 to TRBJ1-6; D is unresolved. The CDR3 length is 16 residues. Trimming pared 0 bases from V and 0 bases from J, leaving 6 bases between. CDR3 protein: CASSLAAGSYNSPLHF. CDR3 in DNA: TGTGCCAGCAGTTTAGCGGCCGGCTCCTATAATTCACCCCTCCACTTT.

This clonotype was recorded a few times. The V call is TRBV5-1, the J call TRBJ2-5; TRBD2 agrees at 8 bases. This CDR3 is 14 amino acids long. Germline V CDR1 and CDR2: SGHRS, YFSETQ. V lost 7 bases to trimming and J lost 1 base; unmatched junction nucleotides: 6. The CDR3 loop reads CASGRGGFQETQYF. CDR3 sequence (DNA): TGCGCCAGCGGTCGGGGGGGGTTCCAAGAGACCCAGTACTTC.